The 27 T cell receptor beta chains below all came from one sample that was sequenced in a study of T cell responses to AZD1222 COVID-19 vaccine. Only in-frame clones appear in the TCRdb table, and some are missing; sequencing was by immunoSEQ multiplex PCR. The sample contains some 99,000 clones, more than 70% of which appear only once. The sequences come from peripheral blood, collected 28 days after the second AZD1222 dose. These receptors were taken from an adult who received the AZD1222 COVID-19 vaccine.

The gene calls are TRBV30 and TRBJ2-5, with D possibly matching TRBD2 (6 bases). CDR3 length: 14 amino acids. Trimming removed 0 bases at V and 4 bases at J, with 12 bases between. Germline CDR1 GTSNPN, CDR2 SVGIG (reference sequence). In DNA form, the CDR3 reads TGTGCCTGGAGTGTTGGTCCGGGGGTAGAGACCCAGTACTTC. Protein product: CAWSVGPGVETQYF.

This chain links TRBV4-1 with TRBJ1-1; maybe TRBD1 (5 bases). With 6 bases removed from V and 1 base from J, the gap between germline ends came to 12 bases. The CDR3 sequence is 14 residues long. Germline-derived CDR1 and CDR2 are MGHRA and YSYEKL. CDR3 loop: CASRGHLKNTEAFF. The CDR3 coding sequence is TGCGCCAGCAGAGGACACCTCAAGAACACTGAAGCTTTCTTT.

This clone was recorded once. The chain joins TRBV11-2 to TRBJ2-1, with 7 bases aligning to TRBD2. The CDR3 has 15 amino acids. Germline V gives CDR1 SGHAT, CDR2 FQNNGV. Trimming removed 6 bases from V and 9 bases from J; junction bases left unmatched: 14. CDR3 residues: CASRPLGGRAIEQFF. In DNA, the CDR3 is TGTGCCAGCAGACCGCTTGGGGGGAGGGCGATTGAGCAGTTCTTC. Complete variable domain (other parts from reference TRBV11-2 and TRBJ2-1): EAGVAQSPRYKIIEKRQSVAFWCNPISGHATLYWYQQILGQGPKLLIQFQNNGVVDDSQLPKDRFSAERLKGVDSTLKIQPAKLEDSAVYLCASRPLGGRAIEQFFGPGTRLTVL.

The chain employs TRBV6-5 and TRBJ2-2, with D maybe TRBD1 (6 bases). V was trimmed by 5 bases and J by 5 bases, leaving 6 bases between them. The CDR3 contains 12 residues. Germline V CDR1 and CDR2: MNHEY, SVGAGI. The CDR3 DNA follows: TGTGCCAGCAGTCAGGGGACCGGGGAGCTGTTTTTT. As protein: CASSQGTGELFF.

The CDR3 protein is CASINRDFSYEQYF. The CDR3, as DNA: TGTGCCAGCATCAACCGGGACTTCTCCTACGAGCAGTACTTC. The chain has TRBV28 and TRBJ2-7, with D possibly matching TRBD2 (6 bases). In germline, CDR1 is MDHEN, CDR2 SYDVKM. This CDR3 is built from 14 residues. V was cut by 7 bases and J by 0 bases, with 13 bases left in between.

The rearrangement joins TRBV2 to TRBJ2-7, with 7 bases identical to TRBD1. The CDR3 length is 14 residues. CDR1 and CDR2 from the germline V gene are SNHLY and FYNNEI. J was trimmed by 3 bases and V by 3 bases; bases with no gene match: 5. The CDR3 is CASSDGTAFYEQYF. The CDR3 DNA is TGTGCCAGCAGTGATGGGACAGCTTTCTACGAGCAGTACTTC.

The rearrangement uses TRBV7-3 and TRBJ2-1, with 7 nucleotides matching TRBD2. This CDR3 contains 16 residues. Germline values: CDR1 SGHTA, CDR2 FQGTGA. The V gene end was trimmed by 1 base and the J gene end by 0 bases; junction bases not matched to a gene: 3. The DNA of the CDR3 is TGTGCCAGCAGCTTAAGTCCTAGCGGCTCCTACAATGAGCAGTTCTTC. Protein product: CASSLSPSGSYNEQFF.

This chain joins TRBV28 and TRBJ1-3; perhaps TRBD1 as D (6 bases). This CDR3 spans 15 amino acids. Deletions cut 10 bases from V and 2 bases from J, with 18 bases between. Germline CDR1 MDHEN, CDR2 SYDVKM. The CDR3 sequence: CATRTAGTPGNTIYF. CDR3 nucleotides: TGTGCCACCAGAACCGCCGGGACACCTGGAAACACCATATATTTT.

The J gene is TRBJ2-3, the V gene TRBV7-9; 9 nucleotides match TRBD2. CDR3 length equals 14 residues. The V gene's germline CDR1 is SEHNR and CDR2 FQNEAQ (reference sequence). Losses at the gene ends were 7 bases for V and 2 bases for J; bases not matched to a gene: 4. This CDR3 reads CASKGGRVTDTQYF. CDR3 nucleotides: TGTGCCAGCAAAGGCGGGAGGGTCACAGATACGCAGTATTTT.

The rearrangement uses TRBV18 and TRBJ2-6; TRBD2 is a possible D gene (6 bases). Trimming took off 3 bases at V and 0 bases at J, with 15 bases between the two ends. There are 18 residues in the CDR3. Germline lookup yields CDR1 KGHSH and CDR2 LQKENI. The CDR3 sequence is CASSPTPMGLSGANVLTF. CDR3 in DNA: TGTGCCAGCTCACCGACACCTATGGGACTCTCTGGGGCCAACGTCCTGACTTTC.

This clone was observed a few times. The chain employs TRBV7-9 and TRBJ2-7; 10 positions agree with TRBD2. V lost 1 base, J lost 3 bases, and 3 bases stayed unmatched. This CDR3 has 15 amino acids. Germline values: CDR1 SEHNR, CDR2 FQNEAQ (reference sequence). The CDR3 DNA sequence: TGTGCCAGCAGCTTAGGCCGGACTAGCGGCTACGAGCAGTACTTC. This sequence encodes CASSLGRTSGYEQYF.

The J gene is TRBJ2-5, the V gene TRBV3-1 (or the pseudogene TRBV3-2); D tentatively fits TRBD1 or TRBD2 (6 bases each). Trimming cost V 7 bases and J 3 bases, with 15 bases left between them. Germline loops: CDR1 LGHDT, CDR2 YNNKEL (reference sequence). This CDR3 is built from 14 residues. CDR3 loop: CASTTRGLEETQYF. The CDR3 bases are TGTGCCAGCACGACCAGGGGACTGGAAGAGACCCAGTACTTC.

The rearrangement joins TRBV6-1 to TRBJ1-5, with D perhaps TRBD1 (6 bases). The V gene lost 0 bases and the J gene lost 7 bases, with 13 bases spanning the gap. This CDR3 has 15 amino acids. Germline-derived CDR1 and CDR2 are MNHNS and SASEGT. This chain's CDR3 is CASSEAGGARQPQHF. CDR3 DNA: TGTGCCAGCAGTGAAGCGGGGGGGGCTCGACAGCCCCAGCATTTT.

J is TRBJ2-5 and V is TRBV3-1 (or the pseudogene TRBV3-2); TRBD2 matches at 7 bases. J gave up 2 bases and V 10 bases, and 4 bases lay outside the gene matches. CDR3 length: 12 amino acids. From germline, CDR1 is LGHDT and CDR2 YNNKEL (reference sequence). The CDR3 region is CAISGSQETQYF. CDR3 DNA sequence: TGTGCCATTAGCGGGTCACAAGAGACCCAGTACTTC.

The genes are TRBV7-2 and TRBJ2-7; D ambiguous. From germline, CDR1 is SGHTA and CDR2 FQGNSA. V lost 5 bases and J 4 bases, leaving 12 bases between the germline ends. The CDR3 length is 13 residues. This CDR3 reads CASSPLPRYEQYF. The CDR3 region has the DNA TGTGCCAGCAGCCCACTCCCACGTTACGAGCAGTACTTC.

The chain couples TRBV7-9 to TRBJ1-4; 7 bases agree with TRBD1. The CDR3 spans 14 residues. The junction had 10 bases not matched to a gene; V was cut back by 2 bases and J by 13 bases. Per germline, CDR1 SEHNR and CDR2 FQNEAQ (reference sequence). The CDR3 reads CASSLRGQGDRLFF. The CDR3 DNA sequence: TGTGCCAGCAGCTTACGGGGTCAGGGGGATCGACTGTTTTTT.

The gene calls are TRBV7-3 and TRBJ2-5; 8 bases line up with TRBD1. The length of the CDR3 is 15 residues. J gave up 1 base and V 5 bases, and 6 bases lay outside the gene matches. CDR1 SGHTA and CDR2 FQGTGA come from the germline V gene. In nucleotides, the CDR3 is TGTGCCAGCAGCCCCTTAGGACAGGGCCAAGAGACCCAGTACTTC. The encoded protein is CASSPLGQGQETQYF.

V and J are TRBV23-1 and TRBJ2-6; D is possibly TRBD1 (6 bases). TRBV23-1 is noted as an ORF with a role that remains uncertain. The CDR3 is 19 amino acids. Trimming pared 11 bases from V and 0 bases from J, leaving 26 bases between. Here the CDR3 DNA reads TGCGCCGGCCTTAGGGGGTATTCATTCCGACTCTCTGGGGCCAACGTCCTGACTTTC. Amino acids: CAGLRGYSFRLSGANVLTF.

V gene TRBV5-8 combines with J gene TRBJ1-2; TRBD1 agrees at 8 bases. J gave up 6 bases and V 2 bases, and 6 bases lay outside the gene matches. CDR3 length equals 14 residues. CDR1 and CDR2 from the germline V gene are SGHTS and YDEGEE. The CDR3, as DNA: TGTGCCAGCAGCTTCTCGGACAGGGTTCATGGCTACACCTTC. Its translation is CASSFSDRVHGYTF.

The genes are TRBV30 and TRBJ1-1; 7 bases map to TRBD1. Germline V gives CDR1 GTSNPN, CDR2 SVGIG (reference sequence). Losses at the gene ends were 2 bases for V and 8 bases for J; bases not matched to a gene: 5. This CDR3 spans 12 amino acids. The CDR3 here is CAWSYGTVEAFF. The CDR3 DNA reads TGTGCCTGGAGTTACGGGACAGTAGAAGCTTTCTTT.

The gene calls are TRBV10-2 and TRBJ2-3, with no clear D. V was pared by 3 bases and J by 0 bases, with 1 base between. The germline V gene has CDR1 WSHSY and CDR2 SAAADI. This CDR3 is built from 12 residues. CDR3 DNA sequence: TGCGCCAGCAGTGACAGCACAGATACGCAGTATTTT. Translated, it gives CASSDSTDTQYF.

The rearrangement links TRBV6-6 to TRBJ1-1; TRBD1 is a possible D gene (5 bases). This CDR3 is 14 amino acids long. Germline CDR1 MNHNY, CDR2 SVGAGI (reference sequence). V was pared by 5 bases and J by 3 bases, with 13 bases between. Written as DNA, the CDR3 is TGTGCCAGCAGTCGTCAAGGAGGGGACACTGAAGCTTTCTTT. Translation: CASSRQGGDTEAFF.

The CDR3 DNA sequence: TGTGCCAGCAGCTTCACCGGGGACTATGGCTACACCTTC. Its translation: CASSFTGDYGYTF. This rearrangement joins TRBV11-2 to TRBJ1-2; D uncertain. This CDR3 is 13 amino acids long. Deletions cut 3 bases from V and 3 bases from J, with 8 bases between. Germline V CDR1 and CDR2: SGHAT, FQNNGV.

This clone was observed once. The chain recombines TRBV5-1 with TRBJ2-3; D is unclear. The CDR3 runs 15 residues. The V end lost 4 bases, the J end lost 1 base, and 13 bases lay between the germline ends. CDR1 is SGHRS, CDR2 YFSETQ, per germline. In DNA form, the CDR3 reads TGCGCCAGCAGCGCCGGAGTTTCCGGCACAGATACGCAGTATTTT. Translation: CASSAGVSGTDTQYF.

CDR3 protein: CASSSPGRDTQYF. The DNA for the CDR3 is TGTGCCAGCAGCTCTCCGGGAAGAGATACGCAGTATTTT. The V call is TRBV7-9, the J call TRBJ2-3, with TRBD2 as a possible D gene (5 bases). The CDR3 consists of 13 residues. Trimming took 4 bases from V and 5 from J, leaving 10 bases between them. The germline V gene encodes CDR1 SEHNR and CDR2 FQNEAQ (reference sequence).

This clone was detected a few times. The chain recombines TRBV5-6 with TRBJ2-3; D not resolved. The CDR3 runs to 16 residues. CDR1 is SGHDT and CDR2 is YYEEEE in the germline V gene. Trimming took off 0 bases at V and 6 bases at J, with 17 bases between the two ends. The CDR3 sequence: CASSLGINAVGDTQYF. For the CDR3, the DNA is TGTGCCAGCAGCTTGGGGATAAACGCGGTTGGGGATACGCAGTATTTT.

The CDR3 reads CASRPGTNAYEQYF. The CDR3 region has the DNA TGTGCCAGCAGGCCCGGGACAAACGCCTACGAGCAGTACTTC. This chain uses TRBV6-5 with TRBJ2-7; D is perhaps TRBD1 (6 bases). The length of the CDR3 is 14 residues. Trimming took off 6 bases at V and 2 bases at J, with 14 bases between the two ends. The V gene's germline CDR1 is MNHEY and CDR2 SVGAGI.